This T cell receptor (beta chain) was documented in a study of blood T cells in healthy people across ages. Study in general: Capturing about one barcoded beta molecule per two T cells was achieved by template switching.

A J-beta primer mix and a sample-barcoded 5' primer were used in a second PCR of roughly 6 to 11 cycles. A single record per CDR3 protein comes from TCRdb applying MiXCR to the 5' RACE reads. The sample has over 700,000 distinct CDR3 sequences, around 25% seen once. V lost 6 bases, J lost 0 bases, and 4 bases stayed unmatched. Germline V gene sequence: CDR1 MNHEY, CDR2 SVGAGI. CDR3 length equals 15 residues. These sequences were also reported in another study, on T cells of mothers and their children. That paper notes: Study donors consisted of three healthy Caucasian mothers and their six children. When mothers and children were related, their normalized repertoire overlap, which was always slightly higher, did not differ significantly from that of unrelated pairs.

This clonotype was sampled from a boy between 10 and 17 years old in good health. The sequencing input was blood. The chain recombines TRBV6-5 with TRBJ2-1; TRBD1 matches at 8 bases. Here the CDR3 reads CASRYGQGSYNEQFF. DNA for the CDR3: TGTGCCAGCAGATACGGACAGGGCTCCTACAATGAGCAGTTCTTC.